This T cell receptor beta chain originates from a study of early stage breast cancer tumors. Overall study: Most invasive tumors, twelve of 16, were ER+/PR+/HER2-.

Study-level results: Commonly generated sequences made up most enriched TCRB sequences shared between patients. Chain pairing and CD4, CD8 or FOXP3 expression were not captured.

This clone appeared a few times. The antigen is not known. This CDR3 is 12 amino acids long. Trimming removed 5 bases from V and 8 bases from J; junction bases left unmatched: 5. The germline V gene encodes CDR1 ENHRY and CDR2 SYGVKD. Generated by immunoSEQ multiplex PCR, the TCRdb table keeps only in-frame clones and is missing some. The sample lists 50,000 to 75,000 clones, 70% to 80% seen once, with roughly 3.5% in the top ten. The sequenced sample was blood. The V gene is TRBV10-3, the J gene TRBJ1-2; 7 positions agree with TRBD1. This receptor was taken from a person aged 25-39 years with breast cancer. The CDR3 coding sequence is TGTGCCATCAGTATACAGGGGCCCGGCTACACCTTC. It is translated as CAISIQGPGYTF.